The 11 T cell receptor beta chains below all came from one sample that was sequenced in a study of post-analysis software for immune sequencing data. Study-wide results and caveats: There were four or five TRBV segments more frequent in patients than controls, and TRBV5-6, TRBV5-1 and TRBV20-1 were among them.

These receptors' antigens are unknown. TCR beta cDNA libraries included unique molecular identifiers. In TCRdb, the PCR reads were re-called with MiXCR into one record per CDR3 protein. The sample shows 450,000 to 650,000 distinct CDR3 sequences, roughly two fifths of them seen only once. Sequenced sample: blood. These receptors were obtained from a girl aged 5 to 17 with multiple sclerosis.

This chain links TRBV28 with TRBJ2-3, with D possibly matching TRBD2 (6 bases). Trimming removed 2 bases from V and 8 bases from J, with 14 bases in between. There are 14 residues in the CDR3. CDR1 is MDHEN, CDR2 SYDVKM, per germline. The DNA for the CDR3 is TGTGCCAGCAGTTTAGGGCGGGGCGTAGGTACGCAGTATTTT. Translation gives CASSLGRGVGTQYF.

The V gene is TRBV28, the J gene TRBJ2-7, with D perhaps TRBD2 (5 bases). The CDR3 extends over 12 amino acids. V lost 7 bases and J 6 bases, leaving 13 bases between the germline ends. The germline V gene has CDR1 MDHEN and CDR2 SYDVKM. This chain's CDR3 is CASTPGGSEQYF. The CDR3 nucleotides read TGTGCCAGCACCCCCGGTGGGAGCGAGCAGTACTTC.

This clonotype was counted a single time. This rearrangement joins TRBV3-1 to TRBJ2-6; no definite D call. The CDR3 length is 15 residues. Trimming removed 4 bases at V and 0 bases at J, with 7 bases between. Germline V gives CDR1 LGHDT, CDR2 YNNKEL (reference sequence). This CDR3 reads CASSLRNSGANVLTF. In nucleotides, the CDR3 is TGTGCCAGCAGCCTTAGGAACTCTGGGGCCAACGTCCTGACTTTC.

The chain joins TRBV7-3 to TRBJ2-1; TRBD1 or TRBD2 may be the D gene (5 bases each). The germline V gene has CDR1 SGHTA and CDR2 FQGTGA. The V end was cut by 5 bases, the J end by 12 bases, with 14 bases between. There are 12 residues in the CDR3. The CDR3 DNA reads TGTGCCAGCAGCCCTGGGACCAGCGGGCAGTTCTTC. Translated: CASSPGTSGQFF.

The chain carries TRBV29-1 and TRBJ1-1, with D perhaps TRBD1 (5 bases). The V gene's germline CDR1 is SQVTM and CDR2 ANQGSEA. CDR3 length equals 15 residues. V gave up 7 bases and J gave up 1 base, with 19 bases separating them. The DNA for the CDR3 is TGCAGCGCATCCCGGCAGGGACCCCCGAACACTGAAGCTTTCTTT. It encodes CSASRQGPPNTEAFF.

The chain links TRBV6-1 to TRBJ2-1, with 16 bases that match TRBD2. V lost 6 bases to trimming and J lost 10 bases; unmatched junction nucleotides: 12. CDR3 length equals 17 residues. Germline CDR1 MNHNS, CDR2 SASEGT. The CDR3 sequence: CASSRPGLAGGPREQFF. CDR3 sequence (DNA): TGTGCCAGCAGCCGACCGGGACTAGCGGGAGGGCCAAGGGAGCAGTTCTTC.

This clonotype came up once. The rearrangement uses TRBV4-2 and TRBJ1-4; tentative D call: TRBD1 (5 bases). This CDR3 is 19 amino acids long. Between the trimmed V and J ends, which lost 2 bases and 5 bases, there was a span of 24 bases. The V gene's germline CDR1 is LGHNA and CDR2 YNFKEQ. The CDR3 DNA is TGTGCCAGCAGCCAAACCATCGAGGGATTAGCAGGGCCAAATGAAAAACTGTTTTTT. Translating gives CASSQTIEGLAGPNEKLFF.

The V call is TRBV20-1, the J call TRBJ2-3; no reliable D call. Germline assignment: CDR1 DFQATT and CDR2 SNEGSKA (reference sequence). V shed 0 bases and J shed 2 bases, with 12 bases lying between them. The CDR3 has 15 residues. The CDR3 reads CSAREGAEATDTQYF. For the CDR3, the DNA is TGCAGTGCTAGAGAGGGCGCGGAAGCCACAGATACGCAGTATTTT.

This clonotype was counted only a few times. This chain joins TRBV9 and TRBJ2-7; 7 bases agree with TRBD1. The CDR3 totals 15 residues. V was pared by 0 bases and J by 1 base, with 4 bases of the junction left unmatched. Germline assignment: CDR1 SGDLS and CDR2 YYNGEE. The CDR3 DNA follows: TGTGCCAGCAGCGTAGTGGCAGGGGGTTCCTACGAGCAGTACTTC. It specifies CASSVVAGGSYEQYF.

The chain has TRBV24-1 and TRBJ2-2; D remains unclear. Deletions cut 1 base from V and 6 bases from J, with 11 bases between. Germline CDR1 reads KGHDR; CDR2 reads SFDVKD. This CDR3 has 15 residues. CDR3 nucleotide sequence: TGTGCCACCAGTGATTTACGAGATCCCCCCGGGGAGCTGTTTTTT. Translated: CATSDLRDPPGELFF.

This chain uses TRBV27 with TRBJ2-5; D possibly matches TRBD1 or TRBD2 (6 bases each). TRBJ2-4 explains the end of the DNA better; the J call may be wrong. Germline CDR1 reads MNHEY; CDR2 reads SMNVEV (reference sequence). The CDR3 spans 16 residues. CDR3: CASSFLGGGVKNIQYF. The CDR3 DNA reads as TGTGCCAGCAGTTTTTTAGGAGGGGGAGTCAAAAACATTCAGTACTTC.